This T cell receptor beta chain was sequenced during a study of T cell responses to AZD1222 COVID-19 vaccine. General study results and limits: The reported proportion of spike-specific TCRs targeting unmutated variant regions was nearly half. Females outnumbered males among donors, who were mostly white British; clonal diversity was possibly underestimated.

In the case of this clone: The antigen is unknown.

TCRdb's table, derived via immunoSEQ multiplex PCR, lists solely in-frame clones and lacks some. The repertoire consists of about 54,000 clones, with about 80% occurring once and the leading ten covering 9.5% to 13%. The CDR3 totals 16 residues. The V gene's germline CDR1 is KGHDR and CDR2 SFDVKD. V lost 9 bases and J lost 4; bases outside the gene matches: 12. The V gene is TRBV24-1, the J gene TRBJ2-3; TRBD2 agrees at 10 bases. The sample was peripheral blood, taken on day 0 of AZD1222 vaccination. The receptor comes from an adult in good health. In nucleotides, the CDR3 is TGTGCCACCTCCCTCGTCCTAGCGGGGGAGGCAGATACGCAGTATTTT. Protein sequence: CATSLVLAGEADTQYF.